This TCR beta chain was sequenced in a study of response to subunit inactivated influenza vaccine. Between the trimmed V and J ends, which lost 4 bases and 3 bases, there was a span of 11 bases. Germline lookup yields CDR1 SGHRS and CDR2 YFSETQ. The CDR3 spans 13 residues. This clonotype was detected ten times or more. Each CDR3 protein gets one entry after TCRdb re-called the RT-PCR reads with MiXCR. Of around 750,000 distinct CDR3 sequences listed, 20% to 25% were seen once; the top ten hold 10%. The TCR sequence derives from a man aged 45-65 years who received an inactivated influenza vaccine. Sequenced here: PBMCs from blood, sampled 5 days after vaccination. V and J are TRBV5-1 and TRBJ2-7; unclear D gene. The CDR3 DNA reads TGCGCCAGCAGCCTGGACGGCTACTACGAGCAGTACTTC. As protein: CASSLDGYYEQYF.